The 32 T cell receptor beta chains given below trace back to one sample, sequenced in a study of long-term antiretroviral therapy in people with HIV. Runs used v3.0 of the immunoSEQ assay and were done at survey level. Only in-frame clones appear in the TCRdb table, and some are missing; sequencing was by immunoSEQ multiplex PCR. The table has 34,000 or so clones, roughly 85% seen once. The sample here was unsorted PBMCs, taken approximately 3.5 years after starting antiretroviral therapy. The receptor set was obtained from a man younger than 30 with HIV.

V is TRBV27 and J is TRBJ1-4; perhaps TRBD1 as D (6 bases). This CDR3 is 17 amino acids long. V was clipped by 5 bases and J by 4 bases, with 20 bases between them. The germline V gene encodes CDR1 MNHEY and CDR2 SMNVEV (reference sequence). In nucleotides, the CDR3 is TGTGCCAGCAGTCCCCTGGGCAGGGAAGGGGGTAATGAAAAACTGTTTTTT. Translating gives CASSPLGREGGNEKLFF.

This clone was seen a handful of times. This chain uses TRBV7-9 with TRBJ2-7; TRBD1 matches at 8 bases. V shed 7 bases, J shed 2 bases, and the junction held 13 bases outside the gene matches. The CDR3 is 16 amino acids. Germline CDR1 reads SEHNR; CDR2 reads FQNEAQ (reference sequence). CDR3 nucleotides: TGTGCCAGCACCTCAGACTACGGGACAGGTACCTACGAGCAGTACTTC. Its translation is CASTSDYGTGTYEQYF.

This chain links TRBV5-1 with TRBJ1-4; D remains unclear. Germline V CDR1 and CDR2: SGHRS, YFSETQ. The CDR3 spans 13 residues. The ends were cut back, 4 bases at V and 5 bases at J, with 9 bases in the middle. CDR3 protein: CASSIAGNEKLFF. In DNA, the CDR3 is TGCGCCAGCAGCATAGCAGGAAATGAAAAACTGTTTTTT.

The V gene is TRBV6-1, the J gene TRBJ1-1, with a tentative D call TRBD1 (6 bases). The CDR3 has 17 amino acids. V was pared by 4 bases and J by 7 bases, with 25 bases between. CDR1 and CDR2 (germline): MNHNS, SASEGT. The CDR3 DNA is TGTGCCAGCAGTGTACAGGGTTTAAGGATGGGACAAGGTGAAGCTTTCTTT. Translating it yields CASSVQGLRMGQGEAFF.

The CDR3 DNA sequence: TGTGCCAGCAGCACCCTGCCCCGAGCTGATACGCAGTATTTT. Amino acid sequence: CASSTLPRADTQYF. The chain couples TRBV9 to TRBJ2-3; the D is unclear. With 4 bases removed from V and 6 bases from J, the gap between germline ends came to 15 bases. The CDR3 totals 14 residues. Germline CDR1 SGDLS, CDR2 YYNGEE.

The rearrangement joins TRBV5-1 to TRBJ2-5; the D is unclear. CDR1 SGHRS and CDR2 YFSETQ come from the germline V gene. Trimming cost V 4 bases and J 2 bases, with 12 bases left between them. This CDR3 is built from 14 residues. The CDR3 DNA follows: TGCGCCAGCAGCCTGTGGACGACTCAAGAGACCCAGTACTTC. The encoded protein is CASSLWTTQETQYF.

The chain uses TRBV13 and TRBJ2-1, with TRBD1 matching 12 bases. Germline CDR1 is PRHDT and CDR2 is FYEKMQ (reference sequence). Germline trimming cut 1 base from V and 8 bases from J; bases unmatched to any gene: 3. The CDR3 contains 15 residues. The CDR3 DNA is TGTGCCAGCAGCTTAGAGGGACAGGGGGCCGATGAGCAGTTCTTC. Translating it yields CASSLEGQGADEQFF.

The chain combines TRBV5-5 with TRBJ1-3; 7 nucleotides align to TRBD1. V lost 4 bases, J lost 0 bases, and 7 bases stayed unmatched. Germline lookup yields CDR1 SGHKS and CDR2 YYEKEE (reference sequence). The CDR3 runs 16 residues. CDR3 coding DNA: TGTGCCAGCAGCACCGGGACAGCACACTCTGGAAACACCATATATTTT. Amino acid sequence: CASSTGTAHSGNTIYF.

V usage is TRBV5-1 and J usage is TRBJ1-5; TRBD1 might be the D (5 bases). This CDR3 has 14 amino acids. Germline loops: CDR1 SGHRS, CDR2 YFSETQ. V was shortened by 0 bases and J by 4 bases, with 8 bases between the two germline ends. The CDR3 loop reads CASSLEGRNQPQHF. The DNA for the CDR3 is TGCGCCAGCAGCTTGGAGGGGCGAAATCAGCCCCAGCATTTT.

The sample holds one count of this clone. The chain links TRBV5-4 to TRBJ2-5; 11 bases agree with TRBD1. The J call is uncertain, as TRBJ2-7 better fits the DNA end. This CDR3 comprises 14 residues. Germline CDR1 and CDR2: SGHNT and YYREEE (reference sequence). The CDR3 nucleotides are TGTGCCAGCAGCGCAGGACAGGGGGCTTACGAGCAGTACTTC. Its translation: CASSAGQGAYEQYF.

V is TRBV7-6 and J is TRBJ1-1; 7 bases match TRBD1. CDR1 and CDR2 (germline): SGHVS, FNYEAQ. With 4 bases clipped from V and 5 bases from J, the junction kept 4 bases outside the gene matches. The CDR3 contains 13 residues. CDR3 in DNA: TGTGCCAGCAGCTACCTACAGGGGACTGAAGCTTTCTTT. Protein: CASSYLQGTEAFF.

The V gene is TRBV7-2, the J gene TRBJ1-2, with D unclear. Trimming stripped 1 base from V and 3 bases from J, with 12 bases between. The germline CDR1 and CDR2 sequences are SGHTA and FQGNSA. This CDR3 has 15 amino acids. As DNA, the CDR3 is TGTGCCAGCAGCTTAGGGACGTACACAGACTATGGCTACACCTTC. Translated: CASSLGTYTDYGYTF.

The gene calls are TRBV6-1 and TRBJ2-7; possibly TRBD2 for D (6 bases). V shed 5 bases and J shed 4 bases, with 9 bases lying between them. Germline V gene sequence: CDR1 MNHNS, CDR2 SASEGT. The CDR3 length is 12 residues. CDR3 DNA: TGTGCCAGCAGTTGGAGGGATTACGAGCAGTACTTC. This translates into CASSWRDYEQYF.

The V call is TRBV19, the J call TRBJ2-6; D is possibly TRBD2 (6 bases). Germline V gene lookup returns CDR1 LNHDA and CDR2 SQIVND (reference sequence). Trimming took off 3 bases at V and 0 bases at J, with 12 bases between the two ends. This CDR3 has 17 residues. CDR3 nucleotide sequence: TGTGCCAGTAGTATCTCCGGGGGTATCTCTGGGGCCAACGTCCTGACTTTC. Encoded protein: CASSISGGISGANVLTF.

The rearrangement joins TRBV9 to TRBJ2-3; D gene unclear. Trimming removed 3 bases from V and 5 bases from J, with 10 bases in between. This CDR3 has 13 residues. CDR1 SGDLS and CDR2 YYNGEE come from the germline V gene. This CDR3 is CASSAGLGDTQYF. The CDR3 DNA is TGTGCCAGCAGCGCCGGGCTCGGAGATACGCAGTATTTT.

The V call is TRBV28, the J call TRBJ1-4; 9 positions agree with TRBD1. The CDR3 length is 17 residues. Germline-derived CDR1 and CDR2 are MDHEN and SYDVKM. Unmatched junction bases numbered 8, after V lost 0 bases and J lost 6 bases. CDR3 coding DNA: TGTGCCAGCAGTTTATGGCGGACAGGGGTGTCCGATGAAAAACTGTTTTTT. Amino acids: CASSLWRTGVSDEKLFF.

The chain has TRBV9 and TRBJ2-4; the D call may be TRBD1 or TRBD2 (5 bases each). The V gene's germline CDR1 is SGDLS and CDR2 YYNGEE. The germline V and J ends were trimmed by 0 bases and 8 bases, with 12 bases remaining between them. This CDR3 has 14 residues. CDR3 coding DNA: TGTGCCAGCAGCGTAGACCCGGGGCAAGACATTCAGTACTTC. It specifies CASSVDPGQDIQYF.

Written as DNA, the CDR3 is TGTGCCAGCTCACCGGGACAGGAGAACACTGAAGCTTTCTTT. Translated, it gives CASSPGQENTEAFF. The chain couples TRBV18 to TRBJ1-1, with 8 bases that match TRBD1. The CDR3 sequence is 14 residues long. CDR1 is KGHSH, CDR2 LQKENI, per germline. V shed 3 bases, J shed 1 base, and the junction held 1 base outside the gene matches.

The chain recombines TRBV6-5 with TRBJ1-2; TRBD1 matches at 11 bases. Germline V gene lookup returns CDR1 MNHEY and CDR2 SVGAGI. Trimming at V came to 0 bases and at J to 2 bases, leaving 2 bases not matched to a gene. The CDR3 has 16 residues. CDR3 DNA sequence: TGTGCCAGCAGTTACTCACGGACAGGGGGCAACTATGGCTACACCTTC. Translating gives CASSYSRTGGNYGYTF.

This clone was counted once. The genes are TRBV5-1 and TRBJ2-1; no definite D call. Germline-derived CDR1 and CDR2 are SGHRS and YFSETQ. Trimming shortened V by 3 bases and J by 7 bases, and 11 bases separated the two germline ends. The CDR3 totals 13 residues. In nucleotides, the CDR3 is TGCGCCAGCAGCTCTGGACGGCTTAATGAGCAGTTCTTC. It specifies CASSSGRLNEQFF.

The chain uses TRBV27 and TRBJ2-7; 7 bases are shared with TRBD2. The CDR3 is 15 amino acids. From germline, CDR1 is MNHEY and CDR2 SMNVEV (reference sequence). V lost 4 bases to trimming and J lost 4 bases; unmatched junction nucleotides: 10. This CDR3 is CASSSLGGGIYEQYF. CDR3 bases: TGTGCCAGCAGTTCCCTGGGGGGGGGAATTTACGAGCAGTACTTC.

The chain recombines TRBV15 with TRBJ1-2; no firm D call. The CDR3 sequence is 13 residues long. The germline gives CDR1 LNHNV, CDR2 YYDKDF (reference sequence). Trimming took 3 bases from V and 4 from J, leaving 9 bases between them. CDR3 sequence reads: CATSSGEFYGYTF. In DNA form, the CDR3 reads TGTGCCACCAGCAGTGGGGAGTTCTATGGCTACACCTTC.

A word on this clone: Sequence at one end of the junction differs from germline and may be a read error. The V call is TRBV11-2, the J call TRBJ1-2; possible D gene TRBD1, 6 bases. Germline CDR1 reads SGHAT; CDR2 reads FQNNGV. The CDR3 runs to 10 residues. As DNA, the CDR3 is TGTGCCAGCAGCTTAGATAGGACAGCTTTC. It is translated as CASSLDRTAF.

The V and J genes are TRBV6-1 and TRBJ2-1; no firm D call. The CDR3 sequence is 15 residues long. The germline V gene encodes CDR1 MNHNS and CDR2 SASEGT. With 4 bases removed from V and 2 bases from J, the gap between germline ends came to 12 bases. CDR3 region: CASSGQPTAYNEQFF. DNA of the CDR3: TGTGCCAGCAGTGGGCAGCCGACCGCCTACAATGAGCAGTTCTTC.

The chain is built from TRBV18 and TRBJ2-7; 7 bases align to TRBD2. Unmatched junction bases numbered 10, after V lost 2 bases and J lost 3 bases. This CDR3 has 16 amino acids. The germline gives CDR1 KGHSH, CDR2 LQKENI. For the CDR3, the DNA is TGTGCCAGCTCACCAGAGGCGGCTAGCGGACTCTACGAGCAGTACTTC. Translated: CASSPEAASGLYEQYF.

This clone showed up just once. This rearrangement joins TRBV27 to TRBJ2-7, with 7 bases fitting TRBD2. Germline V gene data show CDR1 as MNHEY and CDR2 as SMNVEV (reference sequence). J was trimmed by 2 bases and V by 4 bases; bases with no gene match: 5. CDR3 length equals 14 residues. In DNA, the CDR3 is TGTGCCAGCAGTTCGGGGGGTTCCGCCTACGAGCAGTACTTC. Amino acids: CASSSGGSAYEQYF.

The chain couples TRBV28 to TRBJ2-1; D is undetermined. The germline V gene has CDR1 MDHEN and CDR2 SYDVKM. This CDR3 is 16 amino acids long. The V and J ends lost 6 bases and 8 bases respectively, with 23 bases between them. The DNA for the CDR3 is TGTGCCAGCAGCCCAATTCCCTCTTCCGGGTATGATGAGCAGTTCTTC. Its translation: CASSPIPSSGYDEQFF.

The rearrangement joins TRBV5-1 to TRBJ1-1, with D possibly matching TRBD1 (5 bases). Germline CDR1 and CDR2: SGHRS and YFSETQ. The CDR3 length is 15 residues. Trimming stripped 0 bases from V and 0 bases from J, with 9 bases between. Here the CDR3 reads CASSLGGTMNTEAFF. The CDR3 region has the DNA TGCGCCAGCAGCTTGGGTGGGACCATGAACACTGAAGCTTTCTTT. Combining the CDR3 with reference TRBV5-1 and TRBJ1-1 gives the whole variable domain KAGVTQTPRYLIKTRGQQVTLSCSPISGHRSVSWYQQTPGQGLQFLFEYFSETQRNKGNFPGRFSGRQFSNSRSEMNVSTLELGDSALYLCASSLGGTMNTEAFFGQGTRLTVV.

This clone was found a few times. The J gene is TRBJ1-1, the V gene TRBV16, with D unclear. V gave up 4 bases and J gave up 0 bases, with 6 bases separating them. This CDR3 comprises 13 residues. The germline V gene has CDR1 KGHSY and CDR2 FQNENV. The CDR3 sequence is CASSRYLNTEAFF. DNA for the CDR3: TGTGCCAGCAGCCGTTATCTGAACACTGAAGCTTTCTTT.

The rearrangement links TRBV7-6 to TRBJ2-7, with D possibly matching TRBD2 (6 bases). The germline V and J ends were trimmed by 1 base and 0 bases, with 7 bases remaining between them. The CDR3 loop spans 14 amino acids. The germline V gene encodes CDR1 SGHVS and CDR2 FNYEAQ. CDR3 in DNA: TGTGCCAGCAGCTTAGGGCGGGGCTCCTACGAGCAGTACTTC. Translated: CASSLGRGSYEQYF.

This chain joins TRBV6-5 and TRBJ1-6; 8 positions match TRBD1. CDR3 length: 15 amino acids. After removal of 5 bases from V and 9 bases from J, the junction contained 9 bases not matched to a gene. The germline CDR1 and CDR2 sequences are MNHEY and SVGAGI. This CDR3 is CASSLTGTGGSPLHF. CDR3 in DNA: TGTGCCAGCAGTCTCACCGGGACAGGAGGTTCACCCCTCCACTTT.

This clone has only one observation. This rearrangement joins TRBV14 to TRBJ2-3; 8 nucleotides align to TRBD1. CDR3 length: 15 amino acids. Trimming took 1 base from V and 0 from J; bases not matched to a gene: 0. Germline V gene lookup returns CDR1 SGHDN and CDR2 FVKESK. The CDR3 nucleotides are TGTGCCAGCAGCCAAGGGACAGGGAGCACAGATACGCAGTATTTT. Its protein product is CASSQGTGSTDTQYF.